The sequence of this TCR beta chain was determined in a study of early T cells in non-severe SARS-CoV-2 infection. Study-wide points: Anti-spike CD8 responses were favored in VDJdb matching, and private and CD4 specificities were missed.

Germline trimming cut 1 base from V and 1 base from J; bases unmatched to any gene: 3. Germline values: CDR1 SGHKS, CDR2 YYEKEE (reference sequence). The CDR3 loop spans 15 amino acids. As concerns this clonotype: Its antigen remains unknown. A much bigger clone sits one base away, suggesting this may be a read error. The CDR3 does not close with the conserved phenylalanine or tryptophan, likely indicating a read error.

Individual cDNA molecules were tagged with unique molecular identifiers. A single record per CDR3 protein comes from TCRdb applying MiXCR to the 5' RACE reads. This table holds about 35,000 distinct CDR3 sequences, over 4.5% found once. This sequence joins TRBV5-5 and TRBJ1-1; 8 bases are shared with TRBD1. The sequence derives from an adult who was a healthcare worker with PCR-confirmed SARS-CoV-2 infection or an uninfected control (not recorded which). Material: whole blood. In nucleotides, the CDR3 is TGTGCCAGCAGCTTGCTGGGACAGGAGAACACTGAAGCTTTCTTA. Translated: CASSLLGQENTEAFL.